The subject of this entry is one TCR beta chain. One entry per CDR3 protein, without DNA, is what TCRdb gives after re-calling the 5' RACE reads. Its listing shows about 440,000 distinct CDR3 sequences. These data are taken from a study of monozygotic twins with inflammatory bowel disease. From germline, CDR1 is DFQATT and CDR2 SNEGSKA (reference sequence). The CDR3 length is 12 residues. The material sequenced was blood. This clonotype was sampled from a human donor with ulcerative colitis or Crohn's disease, or a healthy co-twin of an affected twin (not recorded which). The V and J genes are TRBV20-1 and TRBJ2-7; the D call of TRBD1 rests on TCRdb alone, since no DNA is present to check it. The CDR3 here is CSALDSAYEQYF.